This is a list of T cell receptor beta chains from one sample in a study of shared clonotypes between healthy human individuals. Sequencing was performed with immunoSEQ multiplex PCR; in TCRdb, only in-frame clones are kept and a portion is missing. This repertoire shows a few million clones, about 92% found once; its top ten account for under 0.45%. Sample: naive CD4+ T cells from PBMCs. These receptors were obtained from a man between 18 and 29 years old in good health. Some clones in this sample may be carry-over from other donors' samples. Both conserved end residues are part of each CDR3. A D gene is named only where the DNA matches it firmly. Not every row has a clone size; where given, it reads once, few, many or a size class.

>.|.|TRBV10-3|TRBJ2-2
TGTGCCATCAGTGAAATGCAAACCGGGGAGCTGTTTTTT
CAISEMQTGELFF
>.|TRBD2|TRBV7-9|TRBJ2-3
TGTGCCAGCAGCTTACTCCCGGTGGGAGGGAATACAGATACGCAGTATTTT
CASSLLPVGGNTDTQYF
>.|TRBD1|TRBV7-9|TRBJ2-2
TGTGCCAGCAGCTTTCGATGGGACAGTCGACACACCGGGGAGCTGTTTTTT
CASSFRWDSRHTGELFF
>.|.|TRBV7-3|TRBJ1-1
TGTGCCAGCAGCTTACGACAGGAGAACACTGAAGCTTTCTTT
CASSLRQENTEAFF
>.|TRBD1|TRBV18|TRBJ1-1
TGTGCCAGCTCACAGGGGGCCATCCCTGAAGCTTTCTTT
CASSQGAIPEAFF
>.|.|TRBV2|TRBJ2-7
TGTGCCAGCAGTGAACTGGGGCTAACTCGGAGGAAATACGAGCAGTACTTC
CASSELGLTRRKYEQYF
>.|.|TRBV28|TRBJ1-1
TGTGCCAGCGCTCGCGGGGGAAGGGCTGAAGCTTTCTTT
CASARGGRAEAFF
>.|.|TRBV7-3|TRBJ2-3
TGTGCCAGCAGCAGCACAGGACGCACAGATACGCAGTATTTT
CASSSTGRTDTQYF
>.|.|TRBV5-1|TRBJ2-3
TGCGCCAGCAGCTCGACGGCCCCAGATACGCAGTATTTT
CASSSTAPDTQYF
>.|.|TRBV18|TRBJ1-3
TGTGCCAGCTCAGGCTTGGACGGAAACACCATATATTTT
CASSGLDGNTIYF
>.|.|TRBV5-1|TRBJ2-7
TGCGCCAGCAGCTTGATGGAGGGCGAGCAGTACTTC
CASSLMEGEQYF
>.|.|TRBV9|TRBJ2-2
TGTGCCAGCAGCGTAGGCGGGGCGGTAGGGGAGCTGTTTTTT
CASSVGGAVGELFF
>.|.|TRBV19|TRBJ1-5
TGTGCCAGTAGTTGGCGTACGGGTATTAGCAATCAGCCCCAGCATTTT
CASSWRTGISNQPQHF
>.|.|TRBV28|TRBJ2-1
TGTGCCAGCAGCACCCTTACGGGCCACTCCTACAATGAGCAGTTCTTC
CASSTLTGHSYNEQFF
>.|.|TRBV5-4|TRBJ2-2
TGTGCCAGCAGCGTTGGACATCTCACCGGGGAGCTGTTTTTT
CASSVGHLTGELFF
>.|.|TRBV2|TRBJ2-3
TGTGCCAGCAGTGAAGAGATGACAGATACGCAGTATTTT
CASSEEMTDTQYF
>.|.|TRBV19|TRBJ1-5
TGTGCCAGTAGTCTCCGGGTAGGGGGTCAGCCCCAGCATTTT
CASSLRVGGQPQHF
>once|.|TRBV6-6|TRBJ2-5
TGTGCCAGCAGTCCCGACAGTAGGTGGGAGACCCAGTACTTC
CASSPDSRWETQYF
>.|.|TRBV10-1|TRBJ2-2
TGCGCCAGCAGCCGAAGTCGGACCGGGGAGCTGTTTTTT
CASSRSRTGELFF
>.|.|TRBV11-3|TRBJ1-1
TGTGCCAGCAGCTTAACGGGCGCTGAAGCTTTCTTT
CASSLTGAEAFF
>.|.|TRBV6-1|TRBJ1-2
TGTGCCAGCAGTCTCCCCGGCTACACCTTC
CASSLPGYTF
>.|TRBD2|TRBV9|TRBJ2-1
TGTGCCAGCAGCCCCCGGGAGGGGAGCTCCTACAATGAGCAGTTCTTC
CASSPREGSSYNEQFF
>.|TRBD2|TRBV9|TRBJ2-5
TGTGCCAGCAGCGTAGGGGCTAGCGGGGAGACCCAGTACTTC
CASSVGASGETQYF
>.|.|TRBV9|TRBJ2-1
TGTGCCAGCAGCCCTACCCCCTACAATGAGCAGTTCTTC
CASSPTPYNEQFF
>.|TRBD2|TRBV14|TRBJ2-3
TGTGCCAGCAGCCAATCTCGGGAGGGAGCAGATACGCAGTATTTT
CASSQSREGADTQYF
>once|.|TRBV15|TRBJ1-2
TGTGCCACCAGCAGAGCTCGGGGGGATGGCTACACCTTC
CATSRARGDGYTF
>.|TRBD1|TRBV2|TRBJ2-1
TGTGCCAGCAGTGGGACAGGGGGCTCCTACAATGAGCAGTTCTTC
CASSGTGGSYNEQFF
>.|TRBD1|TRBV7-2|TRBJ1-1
TGTGCCAGCATCGACAGGGTGGACACTGAAGCTTTCTTT
CASIDRVDTEAFF
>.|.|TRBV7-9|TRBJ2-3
TGTGCCAGCAGCTTAACCGGGAGAAGGGATACGCAGTATTTT
CASSLTGRRDTQYF
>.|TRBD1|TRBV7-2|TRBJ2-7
TGTGCCAGCAGGCTGGGCCGGGACAGAACCTACGAGCAGTACTTC
CASRLGRDRTYEQYF